This T cell receptor (beta chain) was documented in a study of Graves' ophthalmopathy and Graves' hyperthyroidism. In the study overall: There was a collection of peripheral blood at initial diagnosis, before any treatment.

This clonotype was counted at least ten times. Its antigen is as yet unknown. Findings and limits, study-wide: Separation of ophthalmopathy from stable hyperthyroidism was achieved by a 13-signature model, at approximately 87% sensitivity and under 82% specificity. Blood shared most expanded thyroid clonotypes above 0.001 frequency.

The source of the PBMCs was approximately 10 ml of fresh peripheral blood. The germline CDR1 and CDR2 sequences are SNHLY and FYNNEI. V lost 10 bases and J 5 bases, leaving 8 bases between the germline ends. The CDR3 spans 10 residues. TCR beta CDR3 regions were amplified from RNA transcripts. The authors performed first-round RT-PCR with HTBI primers and then a second-round multiplex PCR. One entry per CDR3 protein results from TCRdb running MiXCR on the multiplex PCR reads. The sample has around 470,000 distinct CDR3 sequences; approximately 15% are singletons. Sequenced input: blood. The clonotype comes from a woman in her twenties or thirties with Graves' ophthalmopathy. The chain has TRBV2 and TRBJ1-2, with unresolved D. The DNA of the CDR3 is TGTGCCACCACGGATTATGGCTACACCTTC. This sequence encodes CATTDYGYTF.